This T cell receptor (beta chain) emerged from a study of blood T cells in healthy people across ages. Study-level results: Diversity estimated from one million T cells was considered an underestimate.

This clonotype was found many times. As yet, its antigen is unknown. The germline V gene encodes CDR1 SQVTM and CDR2 ANQGSEA. This CDR3 contains 12 residues. V was cut by 5 bases and J by 3 bases, with 11 bases left in between. Primed by a sample-barcoded 5' primer and a J-beta primer mix, a second PCR proceeded for roughly 7 to 11 cycles. A template-switch adaptor that had 12 random nucleotides put a tag on each cDNA molecule. TCRdb re-called the 5' RACE reads with MiXCR, one entry per CDR3 protein. The sample lists around 1.5 million distinct CDR3 sequences; about 32% were seen once. About 9.9 milliliters of peripheral blood were drawn from each donor.

V is TRBV29-1 and J is TRBJ2-7, with D maybe TRBD1 (6 bases). This TCR was recovered from a woman aged 25 to 39 in good health. The sequencing sample was made of blood. CDR3 in amino acids: CSVRNRVYEQYF. As DNA, the CDR3 is TGCAGCGTTCGAAACAGGGTCTACGAGCAGTACTTC.